This T cell receptor (beta chain) was documented in a study of CD8+ T cells in alopecia areata. About the research overall: The authors grafted skin from approximately 6-13-month-old C3H/HeJ donors with spontaneous alopecia onto 7-10-week-old female C3H/HeJ mice. Overall study findings and caveats: More clonal than normal scalp was lesional scalp, particularly alopecia totalis/universalis. Tissue-resident alphabeta T cells belonging to normal skin likewise get sequenced within scalp specimens.

On the basis of CD4, CD8alpha, NKG2D, NKG2ACE and other markers, pooled cutaneous lymph node cells were sorted. For this clone: Its target is unknown. Germline and genes here are mouse. Coverage ceases 4 residues before the CDR3 finishes, and the germline J gene fills in the end.

CDR1 and CDR2 from the germline V gene are NNHDY and SYVADS. There are 15 residues in the CDR3. V was shortened by 5 bases and J by 0 bases, with 13 bases between the two germline ends. It was cDNA, reverse transcribed from extracted RNA, that served as the sequencing template. TCRdb keeps only in-frame clones here, not all; method: immunoSEQ multiplex PCR. This record lists 270,000 or so clones, none seen once only, and the top ten clones contain roughly 1.2%. The receptor was derived from a C3H/HeJ mouse with alopecia areata. The mice in this strain carry MHC haplotype H2-k. Sequenced material: CD4+ T cells sorted from a lymph node. The gene calls are TRBV13-3 and TRBJ2-3; D not certain. This CDR3 is CASSPDSSSAETLYF. CDR3 DNA (partial): TGTGCCAGCAGCCCAGACTCCTCTAGTGCAGAA.